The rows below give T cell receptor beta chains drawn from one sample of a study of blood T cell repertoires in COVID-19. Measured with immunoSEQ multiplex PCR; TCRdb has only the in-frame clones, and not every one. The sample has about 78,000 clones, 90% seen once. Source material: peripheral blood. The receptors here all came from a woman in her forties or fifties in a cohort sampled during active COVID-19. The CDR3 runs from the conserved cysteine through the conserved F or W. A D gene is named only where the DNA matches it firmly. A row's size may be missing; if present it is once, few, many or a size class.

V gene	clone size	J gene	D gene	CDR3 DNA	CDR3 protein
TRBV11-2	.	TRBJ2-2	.	TGTGCCAGCAAAAAGCCCAACACCGGGGAGCTGTTTTTT	CASKKPNTGELFF
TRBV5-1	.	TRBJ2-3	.	TGCGCCAGCAATGTAGAGGGCACAGATACGCAGTATTTT	CASNVEGTDTQYF
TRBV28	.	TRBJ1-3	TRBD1	TGTGCCAGCAGCTCGCCCAGGGACAGTGGAAACACCATATATTTT	CASSSPRDSGNTIYF
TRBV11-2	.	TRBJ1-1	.	TGTGCCAGCAGCTCTTACAGGATTTTGAACACTGAAGCTTTCTTT	CASSSYRILNTEAFF
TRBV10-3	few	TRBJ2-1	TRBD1	TGTGCCAGCGCTTCTTCTACAGGGGACTCCTACAATGAGCAGTTCTTC	CASASSTGDSYNEQFF
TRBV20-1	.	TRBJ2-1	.	TGCAGGGTGGCCAGTCAGTTCTTC	CRVASQFF
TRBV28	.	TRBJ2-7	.	TGTGCCAGCAGTTTGAGGTACGAGCAGTACTTC	CASSLRYEQYF
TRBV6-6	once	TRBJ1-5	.	TGTGCCAGCAGTCTCCTGACAGTTCCCTCTTTCAATCAGCCCCAGCATTTT	CASSLLTVPSFNQPQHF
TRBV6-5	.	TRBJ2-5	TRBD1	TGTGCCAGCAGTCGACGGGACAGGGTTGAGACCCAGTACTTC	CASSRRDRVETQYF
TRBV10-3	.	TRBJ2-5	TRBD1	TGTGCCATCAGGGAGACAGGGGGCGCGGAGACCCAGTACTTC	CAIRETGGAETQYF
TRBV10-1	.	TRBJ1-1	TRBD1	TGCGCCAGCAATCAGGGGGCTAACACTGAAGCTTTCTTT	CASNQGANTEAFF
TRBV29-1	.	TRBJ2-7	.	TGCAGCGTGCGGGATCCTTACGAGCAGTACTTC	CSVRDPYEQYF
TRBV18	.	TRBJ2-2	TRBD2	TGTGCCAGCTCACCAGGAGTAGCGGGAGTCACCGGGGAGCTGTTTTTT	CASSPGVAGVTGELFF
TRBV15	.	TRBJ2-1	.	TGTGCCACCAGCAGAGTTACGGGGGATGAGCAGTTCTTC	CATSRVTGDEQFF
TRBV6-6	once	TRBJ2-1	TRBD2	TGTGCCAGCAGTCCAGCGGGAGCGGGCTACAATGAGCAGTTCTTC	CASSPAGAGYNEQFF
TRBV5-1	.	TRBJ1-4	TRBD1	TGCGCCAGCAGCGGAAGGACAGGGATGAATGAAAAACTGTTTTTT	CASSGRTGMNEKLFF
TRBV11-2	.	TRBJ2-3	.	TGTGCCAGCACCCCAGGGGTTTCAAGCACAGATACGCAGTATTTT	CASTPGVSSTDTQYF
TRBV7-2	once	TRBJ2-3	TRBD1	TGTGCCAGCAGCGCAAGGACAGGGCGGACAGATACGCAGTATTTT	CASSARTGRTDTQYF
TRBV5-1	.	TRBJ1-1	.	TGCGCCAGCAGCCCCCCTAGAGGAACTGAAGCTTTCTTT	CASSPPRGTEAFF
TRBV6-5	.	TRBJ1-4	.	TGTGCCACCAGGACAAATGAAAAACTGTTTTTT	CATRTNEKLFF
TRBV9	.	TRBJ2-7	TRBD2	TGTGCCAGCAGCGTATTAGGCGGGAGAGGCAACGAGCAGTACTTC	CASSVLGGRGNEQYF
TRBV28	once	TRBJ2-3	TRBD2	TGTGCCAGCAGTCTCGCGGCGGGAGTGGTCGGAGATACGCAGTATTTT	CASSLAAGVVGDTQYF
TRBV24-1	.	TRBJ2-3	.	TGTGCCACCGGGCGGGGAAGCACAGATACGCAGTATTTT	CATGRGSTDTQYF
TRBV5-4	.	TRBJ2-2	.	TGTGCCAGCAGCTTGGACGTCAGCACCGGGGAGCTGTTTTTT	CASSLDVSTGELFF
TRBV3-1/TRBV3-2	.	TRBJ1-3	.	TGTGCCAGCAGCCACCTCTCAGGGAAGTCAGGAAACACCATATATTTT	CASSHLSGKSGNTIYF
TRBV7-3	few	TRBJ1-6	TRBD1	TGTGCCAGCAGCTCCCGGACAGGGAGGAATTCACCCCTCCACTTT	CASSSRTGRNSPLHF
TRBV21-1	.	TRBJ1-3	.	TGTGCCAGCAGCCCCTTTCGACAGGGGGACTCTGGAAACACCATATATTTT	CASSPFRQGDSGNTIYF
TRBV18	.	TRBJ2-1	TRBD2	TGTGCCAGCTCACCATTAGGACTAGCGGGAGGTAACAATGAGCAGTTCTTC	CASSPLGLAGGNNEQFF
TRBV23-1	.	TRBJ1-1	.	TGCGCCAGAGGCAAACAGGTAAAAAACACTGAAGCTTTCTTT	CARGKQVKNTEAFF
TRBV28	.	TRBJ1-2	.	TGTGCCAGCAGTTTTAGGCAGGGTAGGGGCCGAAACTATGGCTACACCTTC	CASSFRQGRGRNYGYTF
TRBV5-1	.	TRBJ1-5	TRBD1	TGCGCCAGCAGCTTACAGGGGGCTAGCAATCAGCCCCAGCATTTT	CASSLQGASNQPQHF
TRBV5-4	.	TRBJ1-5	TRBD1	TGTGCCAGCAGCTTGCGACAGGGCGGGCCCCAGCATTTT	CASSLRQGGPQHF
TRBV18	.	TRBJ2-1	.	TGTGCCAGCTCACCAGAGGATGAGCAGTTCTTC	CASSPEDEQFF
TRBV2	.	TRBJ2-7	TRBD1	TGTGCCAGCAGTCCGGGACAGACCTACGAGCAGTACTTC	CASSPGQTYEQYF
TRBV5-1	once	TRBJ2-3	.	TGCGCCAGCAGCGGGGGCGACCTCACAGATACGCAGTATTTT	CASSGGDLTDTQYF
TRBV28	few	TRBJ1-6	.	TGTGCCAGCAGTTTCGGCGGGACGGGGAATTCACCCCTCCACTTT	CASSFGGTGNSPLHF
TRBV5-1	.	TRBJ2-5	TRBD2	TGCGCCAGCAGCTTAAGGGCGACTAGCGGGAGGGCCGCAGAGACCCAGTACTTC	CASSLRATSGRAAETQYF
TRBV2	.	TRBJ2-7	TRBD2	TGTGCCAGCAGTGGGCTCTCTAGCGGTTCCCCCCGCTACGAGCAGTACTTC	CASSGLSSGSPRYEQYF
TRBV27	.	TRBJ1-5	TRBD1	TGTGCCAGCAGTCCGACAGGGACCCTCAATCAGCCCCAGCATTTT	CASSPTGTLNQPQHF
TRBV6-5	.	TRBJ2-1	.	TGTGCCAGCCTTGATTCCGGGAGTGAGCAGTTCTTC	CASLDSGSEQFF
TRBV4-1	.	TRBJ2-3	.	TGCGCCAGCAGCCAAGATTGGAGCGCCCAGGGTGATACGCAGTATTTT	CASSQDWSAQGDTQYF
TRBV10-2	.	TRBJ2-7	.	TGCGCCAGCAGTGGGGCTAGCGACGAGCAGTACTTC	CASSGASDEQYF
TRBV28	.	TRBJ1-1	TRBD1	TGTGCCAGCACAGGGGGCACTGGGAACACTGAAGCTTTCTTT	CASTGGTGNTEAFF
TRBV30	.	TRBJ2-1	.	TGTGCCTGGACCAGGGGACTAAGGGATGAGCAGTTCTTC	CAWTRGLRDEQFF
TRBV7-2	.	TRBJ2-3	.	TGTGCCAGCAGCTACCTCCCACCCCAGGGGGGTGGAGCAGATACGCAGTATTTT	CASSYLPPQGGGADTQYF
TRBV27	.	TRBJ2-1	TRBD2	TGTGCCAGCAGCAGGACTAGCGGGAGCTACAATGAGCAGTTCTTC	CASSRTSGSYNEQFF
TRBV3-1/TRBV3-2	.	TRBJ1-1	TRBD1	TGTGCCAGCAGCCAAGGGGTGGGACAGCAGTCCCCTGAAGCTTTCTTT	CASSQGVGQQSPEAFF
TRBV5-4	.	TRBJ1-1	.	TGTGCCAGCAGCTCCCCAAGGGGTAGGATGAACACTGAAGCTTTCTTT	CASSSPRGRMNTEAFF